Sequencing of this TCR beta chain was carried out in a study of T cells in Graves' hyperthyroidism and ophthalmopathy. General study findings and limits: Also found in blood were most expanded thyroid clonotypes above 0.001. Ophthalmopathy could be told apart from stable hyperthyroidism with a 13 V-J model.

Germline assignment: CDR1 MNHEY and CDR2 SVGEGT. V dropped 2 bases and J dropped 3 bases, with 14 bases sitting between them. The CDR3 has 15 residues. This clonotype has at least ten counts. Its antigen is as yet unknown. It was uncontrolled infection, other autoimmune disease, pregnancy or lactation that excluded patients. Amplification of TCR beta CDR3 regions used RNA as the template. The primer set for the first-round RT-PCR of the TCR CDR3 was HTBI. MiXCR, applied by TCRdb to the multiplex PCR reads, yields one record per CDR3 protein. There are 380,000 or so distinct CDR3 sequences in the sample; roughly 13% occur only once, and approximately 25% lies in the top ten.

Material for sequencing was blood. The TCR sequence derives from a woman in her twenties or thirties with Graves' hyperthyroidism. The rearrangement joins TRBV6-2 or TRBV6-3 to TRBJ2-7; D possibly corresponds to TRBD2 (7 bases). CDR3 sequence: CASSYPSGGHYEQYF. CDR3 nucleotide sequence: TGTGCCAGCAGTTACCCCTCGGGGGGACACTACGAGCAGTACTTC.